At least ten counts were recorded for the clone carrying this TCR beta chain. Its antigen is as yet unknown. The data were taken from a study of human T cells and chemical hapten exposure. Broader study findings: The donor cohort had alopecia, so its immune response may not match that of healthy people.

V lost 5 bases, J lost 2 bases, and 7 bases stayed unmatched. Germline V CDR1 and CDR2: DFQATT, SNEGSKA (reference sequence). There are 15 residues in the CDR3. Time point: patch test 3, about 24 weeks after DPC sensitization. Treatment indicated: therapeutic diphenylcyclopropenone sensitization with weekly scalp DPC. The study extracted total RNA from unfractionated whole blood. TCRdb fed the RACE reads into MiXCR, producing one record per CDR3 protein. The sample has 30,000 or so distinct CDR3 sequences; over 4.5% are singletons. This TCR derives from a man aged 30 to 39 with alopecia areata. Some clones in this sample may be carry-over from other donors' samples. The chain combines TRBV20-1 with TRBJ2-3, with 10 nucleotides matching TRBD2. The sample consisted of whole blood, taken in connection with sensitization to the hapten diphenylcyclopropenone (DPC). CDR3 sequence reads: CSARLAGRITDTQYF. DNA of the CDR3: TGCAGTGCTCGACTAGCGGGCCGCATCACAGATACGCAGTATTTT.